In its sample, the clone carrying this T cell receptor (beta chain) was seen a few times. Its specificity is not known. This sample is part of a study of blood T cells in healthy people across ages. Study findings and constraints: The recorded TCR beta diversity per million T cells decreased in a roughly linear manner with age.

Germline values: CDR1 MDHEN, CDR2 SYDVKM. Trimming left V 4 bases short and J 1 base short, with 11 bases between. CDR3 length: 14 amino acids. Combining a sample-barcoded 5' primer with a J-beta primer mix, a second PCR ran for about 7 to 12 cycles. TCRdb called the 5' RACE reads again in MiXCR, with one record for every CDR3 protein. The table shows about 1,500,000 distinct CDR3 sequences, with approximately 30% occurring only once. At least 5 micrograms of total RNA were extracted per sample. This clonotype originated in a woman under 40 in good health. The chain combines TRBV28 with TRBJ2-7; D is unresolved. Sequences were obtained from blood. CDR3 protein: CASSSSTDSYEQYF. The CDR3 DNA is TGTGCCAGCAGTTCCTCGACGGATTCCTACGAGCAGTACTTC. Complete variable domain (other parts from reference TRBV28 and TRBJ2-7): DVKVTQSSRYLVKRTGEKVFLECVQDMDHENMFWYRQDPGLGLRLIYFSYDVKMKEKGDIPEGYSVSREKKERFSLILESASTNQTSMYLCASSSSTDSYEQYFGPGTRLTVT.